Below, 12 T cell receptor beta chains from the same sample are listed, as sequenced in a study of T cells in localized non-small cell lung cancer. The assay was immunoSEQ multiplex PCR, and TCRdb's table has in-frame clones only and misses some. This sample yields roughly 25,000 clones, of which more than 65% are seen a single time; about 4.4% belongs to the top ten. Sequencing was performed on PBMCs, taken before any cancer treatment. These receptors all come from a man between 35 and 75 years old with stage II lung adenocarcinoma.

This clone was recorded once. The V and J genes are TRBV6-4 and TRBJ1-1; D is undetermined. The V end was cut by 0 bases, the J end by 7 bases, with 9 bases between. The germline CDR1 and CDR2 sequences are MRHNA and SNTAGT. This CDR3 comprises 13 residues. CDR3 residues: CASSDSKYSEAFF. The CDR3 DNA follows: TGTGCCAGCAGTGACTCCAAGTATAGTGAAGCTTTCTTT.

This clone has only a few counts. This chain joins TRBV7-3 and TRBJ2-6, with unresolved D. CDR1 and CDR2 (germline): SGHTA, FQGTGA. Trimming cost V 2 bases and J 0 bases, with 8 bases left between them. The CDR3 is 16 residues long. For the CDR3, the DNA is TGTGCCAGCAGCTTAGGTACAGACTCTGGGGCCAACGTCCTGACTTTC. Translation gives CASSLGTDSGANVLTF.

The chain is built from TRBV6-5 and TRBJ2-5; no definite D call. The germline CDR1 and CDR2 sequences are MNHEY and SVGAGI. V was clipped by 5 bases and J by 4 bases, with 8 bases between them. The CDR3 has 12 amino acids. CDR3 region: CASSDGGETQYF. The CDR3 DNA reads as TGTGCCAGCAGTGACGGCGGAGAGACCCAGTACTTC.

This chain uses TRBV6-6 with TRBJ2-2; TRBD2 aligns across 7 bases. The germline V gene has CDR1 MNHNY and CDR2 SVGAGI (reference sequence). The V gene end was trimmed by 4 bases and the J gene end by 8 bases; junction bases not matched to a gene: 1. This CDR3 spans 12 amino acids. The CDR3 bases are TGTGCCAGCAGTTTACTAGCGGGGGAGCTGTTTTTT. Its protein is CASSLLAGELFF.

V is TRBV4-2 and J is TRBJ2-5; D might be TRBD2 (7 bases). Trimming took 1 base from V and 0 from J, leaving 12 bases between them. CDR3 size: 16 residues. Looked up from germline, CDR1 is LGHNA and CDR2 is YNFKEQ. The CDR3 reads CASSQASGGHQETQYF. The DNA of the CDR3 is TGTGCCAGCAGCCAAGCCTCGGGGGGCCACCAAGAGACCCAGTACTTC.

The V and J genes are TRBV30 and TRBJ1-5, with TRBD1 matching over 7 bases. The V gene's germline CDR1 is GTSNPN and CDR2 SVGIG (reference sequence). CDR3 length: 15 residues. Trimming took 2 bases from V and 0 from J; bases not matched to a gene: 4. The CDR3 DNA sequence: TGTGCCTGGAGTAGAGGGGGCCATAGCAATCAGCCCCAGCATTTT. Translated, it gives CAWSRGGHSNQPQHF.

This chain uses TRBV11-2 with TRBJ2-1; 8 bases are shared with TRBD2. Per germline, CDR1 SGHAT and CDR2 FQNNGV. V dropped 5 bases and J dropped 6; count of bases not matched to a gene: 6. CDR3 length: 14 amino acids. CDR3 DNA sequence: TGTGCCAGCAGCGTCGGACTAGCAATCAATGAGCAGTTCTTC. This codes for CASSVGLAINEQFF.

This chain uses TRBV6-5 with TRBJ2-5; perhaps TRBD1 as D (6 bases). Germline CDR1 reads MNHEY; CDR2 reads SVGAGI. This CDR3 has 16 residues. Trimming took off 2 bases at V and 2 bases at J, with 15 bases between the two ends. CDR3 sequence: CASSYGQGRPQETQYF. CDR3 DNA sequence: TGTGCCAGCAGTTACGGTCAGGGGCGCCCTCAAGAGACCCAGTACTTC.

The chain recombines TRBV30 with TRBJ1-5; 9 bases agree with TRBD1. The V and J ends lost 2 bases and 5 bases, in that order; junction bases with no gene match: 4. Germline V lookup: CDR1 GTSNPN, CDR2 SVGIG (reference sequence). The CDR3 spans 14 residues. The CDR3 here is CAWSKDRGDQPQHF. Written as DNA, the CDR3 is TGTGCCTGGAGTAAAGACAGGGGGGATCAGCCCCAGCATTTT.

The chain combines TRBV11-2 with TRBJ2-3; D assignment may be TRBD1 or TRBD2 (5 bases each). The CDR3 totals 12 residues. V was trimmed by 6 bases and J by 1 base, leaving 5 bases between them. CDR1 and CDR2 from the germline V gene are SGHAT and FQNNGV. Here the CDR3 reads CASRGGTDTQYF. The CDR3 nucleotides are TGTGCCAGCAGGGGGGGCACAGATACGCAGTATTTT.

DNA for the CDR3: TGTGCCAGCAGTGACTTCGGTGGGGGGAACTCCTACGAGCAGTACTTC. Translating it yields CASSDFGGGNSYEQYF. The chain couples TRBV2 to TRBJ2-7, with D tentatively TRBD2 (6 bases). The germline gives CDR1 SNHLY, CDR2 FYNNEI. The CDR3 extends over 16 amino acids. The V and J ends lost 3 bases and 0 bases respectively, with 15 bases between them.

The rearrangement joins TRBV19 to TRBJ2-3; TRBD2 agrees at 9 bases. The CDR3 length is 16 residues. Germline CDR1 and CDR2: LNHDA and SQIVND (reference sequence). J was trimmed by 3 bases and V by 6 bases; bases with no gene match: 10. As DNA, the CDR3 is TGTGCCAGTAGGTCGCCTAGCGGGGCGTCGACAGATACGCAGTATTTT. Protein product: CASRSPSGASTDTQYF.